This is a list of T cell receptor beta chains from one sample in a study of OX40 agonist ivuxolimab in advanced cancers. Data came from immunoSEQ multiplex PCR; TCRdb stores just in-frame clones and leaves some out. The data contain around 41,000 clones, about 82% of them singletons. Sequenced here: CD4+ or CD8+ T cells sorted from blood, sampled in a trial of the OX40 agonist ivuxolimab. The receptors were gathered from an adult with an advanced solid tumor such as melanoma, head and neck, liver or kidney cancer. The CDR3 runs from the conserved cysteine through the conserved F or W. The D gene is left open where the match is weak. Clone sizes are given selectively: once, few, many, or a class where the clone is expanded.

>TRBV6-5|TRBD1|TRBJ1-5|NA
TGTGCCAGCAGTGACAGGGAAGGTCAGCCCCAGCATTTT
CASSDREGQPQHF
>TRBV6-5|NA|TRBJ1-4|NA
TGTGCCAGCAGTTACGGGGGAGGTAATGAAAAACTGTTTTTT
CASSYGGGNEKLFF
>TRBV11-3|NA|TRBJ2-5|NA
TGTGCCAGCAGCTTAGAGGGTAGGGAGACCCAGTACTTC
CASSLEGRETQYF
>TRBV11-3|TRBD2|TRBJ2-6|NA
TGTGCCAGCAGCTTAACTAGCGGGGTCTCTGGGGCCAACGTCCTGACTTTC
CASSLTSGVSGANVLTF
>TRBV6-5|NA|TRBJ2-5|NA
TGTGCCAGCAGCCCCGCAGTCGCCGGCGGGACCCAGTACTTC
CASSPAVAGGTQYF
>TRBV11-3|NA|TRBJ1-1|NA
TGTGCCAGCAGCTCCGGACAAATGAACACTGAAGCTTTCTTT
CASSSGQMNTEAFF
>TRBV7-3|TRBD2|TRBJ2-7|NA
TGTGCCAGCAGCTTTGCGGCGGGAGATCCCTACGAGCAGTACTTC
CASSFAAGDPYEQYF
>TRBV7-9|NA|TRBJ1-1|once
TGTGCCAGCAGCTTAGACCCGAACACTGAAGCTTTCTTT
CASSLDPNTEAFF
>TRBV5-1|NA|TRBJ2-3|NA
TGCGCCAGCAGCCCAGACACCACAGATACGCAGTATTTT
CASSPDTTDTQYF
>TRBV21-1|NA|TRBJ2-7|NA
TGTGCCACCCAACCGGCGGGACACCTCTCCTACGAGCAGTACTTC
CATQPAGHLSYEQYF
>TRBV7-3|NA|TRBJ2-1|NA
TGTGCCAGCAGCTTGACTATTTACAATGAGCAGTTCTTC
CASSLTIYNEQFF
>TRBV28|TRBD1|TRBJ2-7|NA
TGTGCCAGCAGTTTATCAGGGACAGGGGGCGAGCAGTACTTC
CASSLSGTGGEQYF
>TRBV5-6|TRBD1|TRBJ1-2|NA
TGTGCCAGCAGCCCCGCCGGGGATTCAGGGGGTCCTGGCTACACCTTC
CASSPAGDSGGPGYTF
>TRBV7-2|NA|TRBJ2-1|NA
TGTGCCAGCAGCTTAATGGACAGCAATGAGCAGTTCTTC
CASSLMDSNEQFF
>TRBV28|TRBD1|TRBJ2-7|NA
TGTGCCAGCAGCAACACAGGGGTGTCCTACGAGCAGTACTTC
CASSNTGVSYEQYF
>TRBV7-6|NA|TRBJ2-5|NA
TGTGCCAGCACCTCCCAAGAGACCCAGTACTTC
CASTSQETQYF
>TRBV27|TRBD1|TRBJ1-2|once
TGTGCCAGCAGTTCGGGGGTCCTGCGCAGGGGGGGCGACGGCTACACCTTC
CASSSGVLRRGGDGYTF
>TRBV29-1|NA|TRBJ2-7|NA
TGCAGCGTTGCACTAGACTACGAGCAGTACTTC
CSVALDYEQYF
>TRBV18|TRBD2|TRBJ2-1|NA
TGTGCCAGCTCACCGCCGGGACTAGCGGCCAATGAGCAGTTCTTC
CASSPPGLAANEQFF
>TRBV10-3|TRBD1|TRBJ2-7|NA
TGTGCCATCAGTGCCGGACAGGGAACCTACGAGCAGTACTTC
CAISAGQGTYEQYF
>TRBV28|NA|TRBJ1-1|NA
TGTGCCAGCAGTTTAAGGAACACTGAAGCTTTCTTT
CASSLRNTEAFF
>TRBV5-1|NA|TRBJ2-7|NA
TGCGCCAGCAGCTTGCTTGGGGACGAGCAGTACTTC
CASSLLGDEQYF
>TRBV7-2|NA|TRBJ2-1|NA
TGTGCCAGCAGCTTATTGGGGCCCTATGAGCAGTTCTTC
CASSLLGPYEQFF
>TRBV5-4|NA|TRBJ2-3|NA
TGTGCCAGCAGCATTACGGATACGCAGTATTTT
CASSITDTQYF
>TRBV29-1|NA|TRBJ1-4|NA
TGCAGCGTTGGCTTTCTAGGAGAAAAACTGTTTTTT
CSVGFLGEKLFF
>TRBV30|TRBD2|TRBJ2-7|NA
TGTGCCTGGAGCCCGGGGGGGGTTGCCCACGAGCAGTACTTC
CAWSPGGVAHEQYF
>TRBV6-6|NA|TRBJ2-7|once
TGTGCCAGCAGTTACTCGACCCGGACGGAGCAGTACTTC
CASSYSTRTEQYF
>TRBV5-8|NA|TRBJ2-7|NA
TGTGCCAGCAGCTTGACATACGAGCAGTACTTC
CASSLTYEQYF
>TRBV11-3|NA|TRBJ1-5|NA
TGTGCCAGCAGCTTACAGGGGAGGCAGCCCCAGCATTTT
CASSLQGRQPQHF
>TRBV28|NA|TRBJ2-1|NA
TGTGCCAGCAGTTTGCGGGTAAATGAGCAGTTCTTC
CASSLRVNEQFF
>TRBV5-4|NA|TRBJ2-5|NA
TGTGCCAGCAACCAGCTGGGGGAGATCGGGGAGACCCAGTACTTC
CASNQLGEIGETQYF
>TRBV30|NA|TRBJ2-6|NA
TGTGCCTGGAGTAAGAGTTCTGGGGCCAACGTCCTGACTTTC
CAWSKSSGANVLTF
>TRBV11-2|NA|TRBJ2-3|once
TGTGCCAGCAGCTTAGAAGGGGGATTAGGCGGGAGACGTGGTACGCAGTATTTT
CASSLEGGLGGRRGTQYF
>TRBV5-1|NA|TRBJ2-4|NA
TGCGCCAGCAGCTCTCATGGTGGGAGCATAGCCAAAAACATTCAGTACTTC
CASSSHGGSIAKNIQYF
>TRBV19|TRBD1|TRBJ1-1|NA
TGTGCCAGTAGTATGGGGACAGGGGGAAGGACTGAAGCTTTCTTT
CASSMGTGGRTEAFF
>TRBV28|TRBD1|TRBJ2-6|NA
TGTGCCAGCAGTTTCGCGACAGGGGGCTCTGGGGCCAACGTCCTGACTTTC
CASSFATGGSGANVLTF
>TRBV18|TRBD2|TRBJ2-7|NA
TGTGCCAGCTCACCGCGACTAGCGGAAATCTCCTACGAGCAGTACTTC
CASSPRLAEISYEQYF
>TRBV7-9|NA|TRBJ2-3|few
TGTGCCAGCAGCTCATTCGCATCTAGCACAGATACGCAGTATTTT
CASSSFASSTDTQYF
>TRBV6-6|NA|TRBJ2-1|NA
TGTGCCAGCAGTTACCGGCGAGATAACAATGAGCAGTTCTTC
CASSYRRDNNEQFF
>TRBV11-3|TRBD2|TRBJ2-3|NA
TGTGCCAGCAGCTTAGCGGGAGGGGGGGGAGATACGCAGTATTTT
CASSLAGGGGDTQYF
>TRBV6-5|TRBD1|TRBJ2-3|NA
TGTGCCAGCAGTCGCTCGGGACAGGGGCCTAATACGCAGTATTTT
CASSRSGQGPNTQYF
>TRBV6-6|TRBD1|TRBJ2-7|once
TGTGCCAGCAGACCCGGGACAGGGTCACCCTACGAGCAGTACTTC
CASRPGTGSPYEQYF